The clone carrying this T cell receptor beta chain has just a few counts. Its specificity is not known. The V end lost 3 bases, the J end lost 2 bases, and 11 bases lay between the germline ends. Germline assignment: CDR1 DFQATT and CDR2 SNEGSKA (reference sequence). The CDR3 totals 13 residues. These data originate in a study of response to subunit inactivated influenza vaccine. Study-level results: Authors suggested that a seasonal influenza vaccination recruits few new T cells each time.

MiXCR, run by TCRdb on the RT-PCR reads, gives a single entry per CDR3 protein. Of 450,000 to 600,000 distinct CDR3 sequences in the sample, less than 7.5% are singletons; the top ten hold about an eighth. Here the sequenced sample was PBMCs from blood, taken 23 months after vaccination. This clonotype was sampled from a man between 45 and 75 years old who received an inactivated influenza vaccine. The chain recombines TRBV20-1 with TRBJ2-7; D gene uncertain. The CDR3 DNA reads TGCAGTGCTAGTATGGGCCCAGCCTACGAGCAGTACTTC. Its translation is CSASMGPAYEQYF.